Listed below are T cell receptor beta chains from one sample, sequenced in a study of blood T cell repertoires in COVID-19. Measured with immunoSEQ multiplex PCR; TCRdb has only the in-frame clones, and not every one. Of approximately 210,000 clones listed, 88% are singletons. The sequencing input was peripheral blood. The receptor source for this set is an older man with acute or convalescent COVID-19. Both conserved end residues are part of each CDR3. A D gene is named only where the DNA matches it firmly. Not all rows give a size; the values are once, few, many and, for expanded clones, a class.

size,V,D,J,CDR3,DNA
-,TRBV7-3,-,TRBJ2-6,CASSLDGAGANVLTF,TGTGCCAGCAGCTTAGATGGGGCAGGGGCCAACGTCCTGACTTTC
-,TRBV5-1,TRBD1,TRBJ1-2,CASSLGGGSVYGYTF,TGCGCCAGCAGCTTGGGAGGGGGCTCGGTCTATGGCTACACCTTC
-,TRBV27,TRBD2,TRBJ2-2,CASSPDPSGDLSRNGELFF,TGTGCCAGCAGTCCAGACCCTAGCGGGGATCTCAGTCGTAACGGGGAGCTGTTTTTT
once,TRBV7-2,-,TRBJ2-7,CASSLERQRFLREQYF,TGTGCCAGCAGCTTAGAAAGACAGAGGTTCCTACGAGAGCAGTACTTC
once,TRBV27,TRBD1,TRBJ2-4,CASRQQGWKNIQYF,TGTGCCAGCAGGCAACAGGGGTGGAAAAACATTCAGTACTTC
-,TRBV6-5,-,TRBJ1-4,CASSSRREKLFF,TGTGCCAGCAGTTCTAGGAGGGAAAAACTGTTTTTT
-,TRBV9,-,TRBJ2-2,CASSPRGGTGELFF,TGTGCCAGCAGCCCCCGGGGAGGCACCGGGGAGCTGTTTTTT
once,TRBV10-3,-,TRBJ2-1,CASGLDGSSYNEQFF,TGTGCCTCGGGCCTGGACGGGAGCTCCTACAATGAGCAGTTCTTC
once,TRBV29-1,-,TRBJ2-6,CSVLAGAGANVLTF,TGCAGCGTCCTTGCAGGGGCTGGGGCCAACGTCCTGACTTTC
-,TRBV27,-,TRBJ1-5,CASSAGGLSNQPQHF,TGTGCCAGCAGCGCCGGAGGTCTTAGCAATCAGCCCCAGCATTTT
-,TRBV7-8,-,TRBJ1-1,CASSLREGVEAFF,TGTGCCAGCAGCTTAAGGGAGGGGGTTGAAGCTTTCTTT
few,TRBV6-5,-,TRBJ2-3,CAINPGGASTDTQYF,TGTGCCATCAACCCCGGCGGGGCTAGCACAGATACGCAGTATTTT
-,TRBV28,TRBD1,TRBJ1-6,CASSILTGAAHF,TGTGCCAGCAGTATACTTACAGGGGCCGCACACTTT
-,TRBV18,-,TRBJ1-6,CASSPVDTANSPLHF,TGTGCCAGCTCACCGGTTGACACAGCTAATTCACCCCTCCACTTT
-,TRBV11-2,TRBD1,TRBJ1-4,CASSFQGGPYEKLFF,TGTGCCAGCAGCTTTCAGGGGGGACCATATGAAAAACTGTTTTTT
-,TRBV5-1,-,TRBJ2-1,CASSLTDNEQFF,TGCGCCAGCAGCCTGACAGACAATGAGCAGTTCTTC